These 9 T cell receptor beta chains were sequenced from one sample in a study of blood T cell repertoires in COVID-19. The method was immunoSEQ multiplex PCR; TCRdb's version includes in-frame clones alone and lacks a portion of them. The sample records some 120,000 clones, around 87% being singletons. The sequencing input was peripheral blood. These receptors all come from a woman aged 45-65 years with acute or convalescent COVID-19.

On this clone itself: This specimen includes other DNA sequences encoding the same CDR3. This rearrangement joins TRBV2 to TRBJ2-2, with D perhaps matching TRBD1 (6 bases). Germline values: CDR1 SNHLY, CDR2 FYNNEI. V was cut by 4 bases and J by 1 base, with 10 bases left in between. There are 15 residues in the CDR3. CDR3 sequence: CASSGQGRNTGELFF. The CDR3 bases are TGTGCCAGCAGTGGTCAGGGGAGGAACACCGGGGAGCTGTTTTTT.

This clone has a handful of counts. The chain joins TRBV11-3 to TRBJ2-7, with 8 bases fitting TRBD2. The V and J ends lost 4 bases and 2 bases, in that order; junction bases with no gene match: 13. In germline, CDR1 is SGHNT, CDR2 YENEEA. CDR3 length: 17 residues. CDR3 DNA sequence: TGTGCCAGCAGCTCCAGAGCTCGGGGGGGCCCTACCTACGAGCAGTACTTC. This sequence encodes CASSSRARGGPTYEQYF.

The chain uses TRBV4-1 and TRBJ2-1; 8 bases line up with TRBD1. V shed 4 bases and J 9 bases; nucleotides not matched to a gene: 14. The CDR3 is made up of 16 amino acids. Germline V gene sequence: CDR1 MGHRA, CDR2 YSYEKL. The CDR3 DNA sequence: TGCGCCAGCAGCCTCTCGAACGCCAGGGGGCTGGCTGAGCAGTTCTTC. This gives the protein CASSLSNARGLAEQFF.

The chain carries TRBV30 and TRBJ2-7, with TRBD2 matching over 9 bases. J gave up 4 bases and V 2 bases, and 3 bases lay outside the gene matches. This CDR3 comprises 13 residues. Germline V lookup: CDR1 GTSNPN, CDR2 SVGIG (reference sequence). The CDR3 sequence: CAWSFSGSYEQYF. CDR3 bases: TGTGCCTGGAGTTTTAGCGGGAGTTACGAGCAGTACTTC.

The gene calls are TRBV6-5 and TRBJ2-5, with TRBD1 identical over 10 bases. This CDR3 contains 15 residues. Germline V gives CDR1 MNHEY, CDR2 SVGAGI. Germline trimming cut 5 bases from V and 4 bases from J; bases unmatched to any gene: 7. The CDR3 DNA sequence: TGTGCCAGCAGTCGGGGACAGGGGACCACAGAGACCCAGTACTTC. Translated, it gives CASSRGQGTTETQYF.

The V gene is TRBV5-5, the J gene TRBJ1-1; D gene ambiguous. V was clipped by 0 bases and J by 2 bases, with 11 bases between them. The CDR3 is 15 residues long. Looked up from germline, CDR1 is SGHKS and CDR2 is YYEKEE (reference sequence). CDR3 sequence: CASSLAFIQNTEAFF. CDR3 sequence (DNA): TGTGCCAGCAGCTTGGCCTTTATACAAAACACTGAAGCTTTCTTT.

The genes are TRBV4-2 and TRBJ2-3, with D perhaps TRBD2 (6 bases). The CDR3 contains 17 residues. Trimming took off 4 bases at V and 1 base at J, with 18 bases between the two ends. The germline gives CDR1 LGHNA, CDR2 YNFKEQ. Here the CDR3 reads CASSPSGWRGRTDTQYF. In DNA, the CDR3 is TGTGCCAGCAGCCCCTCGGGGTGGCGGGGCCGCACAGATACGCAGTATTTT.

The table lists this clone with a count of one. The chain carries TRBV4-3 and TRBJ2-7; TRBD2 aligns across 7 bases. The ends lost 0 bases at V and 7 bases at J; junction bases unmatched: 9. The CDR3 consists of 15 residues. Looked up from germline, CDR1 is LGHNA and CDR2 is YSLEER. The CDR3 DNA reads as TGCGCCAGCAGCCAAGACGCTAGCGGCGGAGGGGAGCAGTACTTC. This sequence encodes CASSQDASGGGEQYF.

V is TRBV5-1 and J is TRBJ1-2; no reliable D call. The germline V and J ends were trimmed by 2 bases and 2 bases, with 4 bases remaining between them. Germline V gene lookup returns CDR1 SGHRS and CDR2 YFSETQ. The CDR3 has 12 residues. CDR3 amino acids: CASSFQNYGYTF. DNA of the CDR3: TGCGCCAGCAGCTTCCAGAACTATGGCTACACCTTC. Full variable domain (outside the CDR3, taken from reference TRBV5-1 and TRBJ1-2): KAGVTQTPRYLIKTRGQQVTLSCSPISGHRSVSWYQQTPGQGLQFLFEYFSETQRNKGNFPGRFSGRQFSNSRSEMNVSTLELGDSALYLCASSFQNYGYTFGSGTRLTVV.